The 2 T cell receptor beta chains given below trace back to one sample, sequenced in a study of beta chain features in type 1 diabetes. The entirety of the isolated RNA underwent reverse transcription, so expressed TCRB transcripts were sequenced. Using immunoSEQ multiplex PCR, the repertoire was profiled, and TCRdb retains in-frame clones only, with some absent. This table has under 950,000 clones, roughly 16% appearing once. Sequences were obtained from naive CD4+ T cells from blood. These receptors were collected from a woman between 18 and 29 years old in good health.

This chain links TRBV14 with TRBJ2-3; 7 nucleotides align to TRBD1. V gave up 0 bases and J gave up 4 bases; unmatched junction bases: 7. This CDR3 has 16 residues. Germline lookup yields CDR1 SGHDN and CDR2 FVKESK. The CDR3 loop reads CASSQEDRVRADTQYF. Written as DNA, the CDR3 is TGTGCCAGCAGCCAAGAAGACAGGGTGCGGGCAGATACGCAGTATTTT.

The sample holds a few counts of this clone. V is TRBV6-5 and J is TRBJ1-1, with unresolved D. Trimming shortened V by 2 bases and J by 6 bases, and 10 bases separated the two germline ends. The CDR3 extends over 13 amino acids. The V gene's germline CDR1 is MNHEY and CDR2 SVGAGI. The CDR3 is CASSYRAGPEAFF. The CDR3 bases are TGTGCCAGCAGTTACCGGGCCGGCCCTGAAGCTTTCTTT.